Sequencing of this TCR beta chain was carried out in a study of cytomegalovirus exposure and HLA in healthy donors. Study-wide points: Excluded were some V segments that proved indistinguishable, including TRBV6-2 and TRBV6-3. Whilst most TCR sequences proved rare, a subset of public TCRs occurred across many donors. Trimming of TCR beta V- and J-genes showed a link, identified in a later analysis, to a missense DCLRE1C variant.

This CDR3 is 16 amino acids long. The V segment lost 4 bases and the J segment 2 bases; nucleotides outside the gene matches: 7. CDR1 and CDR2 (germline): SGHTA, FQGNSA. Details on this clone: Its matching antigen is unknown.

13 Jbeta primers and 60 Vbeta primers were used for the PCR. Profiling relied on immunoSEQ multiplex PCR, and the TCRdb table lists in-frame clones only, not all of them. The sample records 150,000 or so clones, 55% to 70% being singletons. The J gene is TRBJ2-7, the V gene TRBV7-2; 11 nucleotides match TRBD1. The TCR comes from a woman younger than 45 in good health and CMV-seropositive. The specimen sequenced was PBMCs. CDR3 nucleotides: TGTGCCAGCAGCTCGAAGCCGGGACAGGGGGCCTACGAGCAGTACTTC. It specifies CASSSKPGQGAYEQYF.